This TCR beta chain comes out of a study of T cell changes during pregnancy in multiple sclerosis. CDR3 length: 12 residues. Between the trimmed V and J ends, which lost 5 bases and 6 bases, there was a span of 10 bases. Germline V CDR1 and CDR2: MDHEN, SYDVKM. This clone has more than one count but fewer than ten. Assay: immunoSEQ multiplex PCR; the TCRdb copy retains only in-frame clones and omits some. Of 70,000 to 95,000 clones in the sample, around 90% were seen once. The chain recombines TRBV28 with TRBJ1-2; D is perhaps TRBD1 (6 bases). This sample comprised CD4+ T cells from peripheral blood mononuclear cells, obtained in the second trimester of pregnancy. This sequence originates from a female donor with multiple sclerosis, enrolled in a pregnancy study. CDR3 sequence: CASSRQVHGYTF. CDR3 nucleotide sequence: TGTGCCAGCAGTCGACAGGTTCATGGCTACACCTTC.